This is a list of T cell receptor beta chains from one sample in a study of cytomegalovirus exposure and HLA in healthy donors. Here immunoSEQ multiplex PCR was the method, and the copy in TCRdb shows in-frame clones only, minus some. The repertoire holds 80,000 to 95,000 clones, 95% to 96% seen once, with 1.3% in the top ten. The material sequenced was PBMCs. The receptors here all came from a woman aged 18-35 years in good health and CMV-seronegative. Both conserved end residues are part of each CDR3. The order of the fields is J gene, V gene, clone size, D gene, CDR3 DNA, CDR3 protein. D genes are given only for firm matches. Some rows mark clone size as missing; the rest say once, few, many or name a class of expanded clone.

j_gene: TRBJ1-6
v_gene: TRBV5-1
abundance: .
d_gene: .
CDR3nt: TGCGCCAGCACCCACACTCTCGGAGCAAATTCACCCCTCCACTTT
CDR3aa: CASTHTLGANSPLHF

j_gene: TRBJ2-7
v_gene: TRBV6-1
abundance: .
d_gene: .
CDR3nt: TGTGCCAGCAGTGATATACAGGGCCTCGAGCAGTACTTC
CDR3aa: CASSDIQGLEQYF

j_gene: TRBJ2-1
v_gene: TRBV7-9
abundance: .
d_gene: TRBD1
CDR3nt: TGTGCCAGCAGCTCTGGACAGGGGAATGAGCAGTTCTTC
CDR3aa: CASSSGQGNEQFF

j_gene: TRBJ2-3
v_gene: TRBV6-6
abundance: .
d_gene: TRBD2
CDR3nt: TGTGCCAGCAGCCAGGGACTAGCGGGAGCAGGAGATACGCAGTATTTT
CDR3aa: CASSQGLAGAGDTQYF

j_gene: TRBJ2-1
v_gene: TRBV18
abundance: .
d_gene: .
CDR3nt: TGTGCCAGCACTCGGGAGATGCCGGGAAGCTCCTACAATGAGCAGTTCTTC
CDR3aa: CASTREMPGSSYNEQFF

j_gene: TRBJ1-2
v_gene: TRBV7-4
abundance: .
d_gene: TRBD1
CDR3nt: TGTGCCACCAAGCTTTCGGGACAGGGGGCATTTTTGGCCTATGGCTACACCTTC
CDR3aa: CATKLSGQGAFLAYGYTF

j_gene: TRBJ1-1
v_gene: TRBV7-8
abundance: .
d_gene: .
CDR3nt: TGTGCCAGCAGCTTAGAGAACAGAAATGCGTTCGCTGAAGCTTTCTTT
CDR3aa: CASSLENRNAFAEAFF

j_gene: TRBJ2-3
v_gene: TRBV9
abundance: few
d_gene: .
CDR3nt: TGTGCCAGCAGCGTAGCACTAGCAAATCCGCAGTATTTT
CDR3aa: CASSVALANPQYF

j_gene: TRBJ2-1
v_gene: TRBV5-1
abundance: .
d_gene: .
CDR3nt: TGCGCCAGCAGCTTGGGACAGAGGTACAATGAGCAGTTCTTC
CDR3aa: CASSLGQRYNEQFF

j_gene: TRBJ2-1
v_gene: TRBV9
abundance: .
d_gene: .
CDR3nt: TGTGCCAGCAGCGTCACTAGAGGCTCCTACAATGAGCAGTTCTTC
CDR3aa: CASSVTRGSYNEQFF

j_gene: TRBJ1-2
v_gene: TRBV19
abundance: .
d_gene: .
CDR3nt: TGTGCCAGTAGTATCGACACCTATGGCTACACCTTC
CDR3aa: CASSIDTYGYTF

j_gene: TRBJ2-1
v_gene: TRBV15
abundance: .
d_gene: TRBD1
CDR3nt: TGTGCCACCAGCAGAGAGACCATACAGGGGTACAATGAGCAGTTCTTC
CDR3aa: CATSRETIQGYNEQFF

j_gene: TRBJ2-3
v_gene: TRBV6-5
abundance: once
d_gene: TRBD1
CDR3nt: TGTGCCAGCAGCCGGACAGGGCGTTTGACAGATACGCAGTATTTT
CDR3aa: CASSRTGRLTDTQYF

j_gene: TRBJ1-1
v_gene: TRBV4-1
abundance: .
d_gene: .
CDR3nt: TGCGCCAGCAGCCAAGATTCGGGATACACTGAAGCTTTCTTT
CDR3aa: CASSQDSGYTEAFF

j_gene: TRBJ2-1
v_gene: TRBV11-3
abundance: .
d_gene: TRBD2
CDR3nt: TGTGCCAGCAGCCGAGTAGGGACTAGCGGGAGCAATGAGCAGTTCTTC
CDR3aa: CASSRVGTSGSNEQFF

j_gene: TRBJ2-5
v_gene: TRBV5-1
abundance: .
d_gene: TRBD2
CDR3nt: TGCGCCAGCAGCGGCGGACTAGCGGGACAAGAGACCCAGTACTTC
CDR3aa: CASSGGLAGQETQYF

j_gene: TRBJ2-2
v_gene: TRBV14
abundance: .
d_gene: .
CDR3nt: TGTGCCAGCAGCCAAGTGGGGCTGAACACCGGGGAGCTGTTTTTT
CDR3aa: CASSQVGLNTGELFF

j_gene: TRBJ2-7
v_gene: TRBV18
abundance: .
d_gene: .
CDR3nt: TGTGCCAGCTCACCCGCCACGGGGTACGAGCAGTACTTC
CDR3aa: CASSPATGYEQYF

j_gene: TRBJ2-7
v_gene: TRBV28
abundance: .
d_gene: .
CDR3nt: TGTGCCAGCAGTCTCCTGTGGAGTCCGGGCTCCTACGAGCAGTACTTC
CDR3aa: CASSLLWSPGSYEQYF

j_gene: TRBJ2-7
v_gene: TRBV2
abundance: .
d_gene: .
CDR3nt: TGTGCCAGCGTCACAGGGTTAAAATACGAGCAGTACTTC
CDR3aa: CASVTGLKYEQYF

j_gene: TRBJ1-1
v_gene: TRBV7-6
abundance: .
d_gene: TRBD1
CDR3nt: TGTGCCAGCAGCCCGACAGGGGGGAACACTGAAGCTTTCTTT
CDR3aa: CASSPTGGNTEAFF

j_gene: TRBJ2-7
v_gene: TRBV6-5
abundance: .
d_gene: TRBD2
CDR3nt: TGTGCCAGCAGTTACTCCCCGCGGGAGGGGCAGTACTTC
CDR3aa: CASSYSPREGQYF